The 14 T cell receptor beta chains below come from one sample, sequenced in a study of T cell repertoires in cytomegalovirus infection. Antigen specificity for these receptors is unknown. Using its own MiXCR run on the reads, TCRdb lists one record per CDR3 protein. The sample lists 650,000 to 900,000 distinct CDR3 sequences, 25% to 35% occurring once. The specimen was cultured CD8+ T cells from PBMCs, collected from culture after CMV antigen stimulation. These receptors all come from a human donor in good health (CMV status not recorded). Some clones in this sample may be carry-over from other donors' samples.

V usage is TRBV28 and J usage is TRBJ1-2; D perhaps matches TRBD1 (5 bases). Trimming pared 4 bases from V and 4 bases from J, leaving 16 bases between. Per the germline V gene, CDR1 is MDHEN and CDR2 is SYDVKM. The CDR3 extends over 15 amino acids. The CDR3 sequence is CASSSRLEGAYGYTF. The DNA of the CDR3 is TGTGCCAGCAGTTCCCGGTTGGAAGGGGCCTATGGCTACACCTTC.

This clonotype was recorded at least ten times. The CDR3 loop is CASSLDLGAGYTF. For the CDR3, the DNA is TGTGCCAGCAGCTTGGACCTCGGGGCCGGCTACACCTTC. The chain employs TRBV7-8 and TRBJ1-2, with D possibly TRBD1 on 5 matching bases. This CDR3 region has 13 residues. The V end was cut by 3 bases, the J end by 8 bases, with 13 bases between. Germline CDR1 is SGHVS and CDR2 is FQNEAQ.

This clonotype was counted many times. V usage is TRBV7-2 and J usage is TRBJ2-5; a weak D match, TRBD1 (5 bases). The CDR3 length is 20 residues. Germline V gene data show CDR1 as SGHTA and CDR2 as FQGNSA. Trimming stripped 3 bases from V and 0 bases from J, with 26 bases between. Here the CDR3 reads CASSFLHQWGLPVDQETQYF. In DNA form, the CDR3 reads TGTGCCAGCAGCTTCCTTCACCAGTGGGGCCTTCCTGTCGACCAAGAGACCCAGTACTTC.

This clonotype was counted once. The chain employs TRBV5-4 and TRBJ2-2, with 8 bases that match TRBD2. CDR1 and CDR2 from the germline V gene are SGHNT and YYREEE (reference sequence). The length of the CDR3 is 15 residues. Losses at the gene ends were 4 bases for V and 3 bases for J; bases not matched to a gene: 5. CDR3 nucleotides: TGTGCCAGCAGCCCGACGGGGGGGGACACCGGGGAGCTGTTTTTT. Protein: CASSPTGGDTGELFF.

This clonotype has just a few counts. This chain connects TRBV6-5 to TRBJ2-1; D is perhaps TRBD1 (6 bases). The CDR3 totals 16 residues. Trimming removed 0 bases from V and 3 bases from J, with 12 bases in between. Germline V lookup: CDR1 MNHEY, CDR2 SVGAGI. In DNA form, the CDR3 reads TGTGCCAGCAGTTACTCGCCCGGGACATACTACAATGAGCAGTTCTTC. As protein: CASSYSPGTYYNEQFF.

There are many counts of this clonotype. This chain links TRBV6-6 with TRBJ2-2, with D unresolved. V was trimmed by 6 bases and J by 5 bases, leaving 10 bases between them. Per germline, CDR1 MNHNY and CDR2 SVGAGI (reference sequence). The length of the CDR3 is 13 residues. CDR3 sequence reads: CASRDRGTGELFF. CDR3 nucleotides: TGTGCCAGCAGGGACCGAGGTACCGGGGAGCTGTTTTTT.

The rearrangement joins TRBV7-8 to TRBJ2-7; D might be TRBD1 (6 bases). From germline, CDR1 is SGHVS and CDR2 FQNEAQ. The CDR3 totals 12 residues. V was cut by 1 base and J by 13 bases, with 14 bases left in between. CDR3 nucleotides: TGTGCCAGCAGCTTAGAAGGACAGACCCTCTACGTC. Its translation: CASSLEGQTLYV.

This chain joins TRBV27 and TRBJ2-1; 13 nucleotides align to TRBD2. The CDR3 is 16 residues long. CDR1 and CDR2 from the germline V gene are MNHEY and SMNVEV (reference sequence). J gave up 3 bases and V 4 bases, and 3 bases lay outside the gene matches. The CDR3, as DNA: TGTGCCAGCAGTTGGGGACTAGCGGGGATCTACAATGAGCAGTTCTTC. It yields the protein CASSWGLAGIYNEQFF.

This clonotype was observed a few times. The DNA for the CDR3 is TGTGCCAGTCAATTGGGCAGCGGGGCAGATACGCAGTATTTT. Encoded protein: CASQLGSGADTQYF. The rearrangement uses TRBV2 and TRBJ2-3, with 7 bases aligning to TRBD2. The CDR3 is 14 amino acids. V lost 9 bases, J lost 4 bases, and 10 bases stayed unmatched. Germline V gives CDR1 SNHLY, CDR2 FYNNEI.

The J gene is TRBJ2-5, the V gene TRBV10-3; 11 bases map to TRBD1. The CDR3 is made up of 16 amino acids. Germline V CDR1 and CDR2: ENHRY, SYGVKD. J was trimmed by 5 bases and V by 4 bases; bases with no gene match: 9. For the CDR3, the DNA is TGTGCCATCAGTGGAGTGGGGACAGGGGGACTCGAGACCCAGTACTTC. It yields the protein CAISGVGTGGLETQYF.

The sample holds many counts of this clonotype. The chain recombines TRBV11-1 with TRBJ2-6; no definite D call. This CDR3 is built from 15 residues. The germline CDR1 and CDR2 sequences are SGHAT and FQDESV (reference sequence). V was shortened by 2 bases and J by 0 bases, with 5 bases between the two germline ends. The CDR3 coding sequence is TGTGCCAGCAGCTTATCGAACTCTGGGGCCAACGTCCTGACTTTC. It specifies CASSLSNSGANVLTF.

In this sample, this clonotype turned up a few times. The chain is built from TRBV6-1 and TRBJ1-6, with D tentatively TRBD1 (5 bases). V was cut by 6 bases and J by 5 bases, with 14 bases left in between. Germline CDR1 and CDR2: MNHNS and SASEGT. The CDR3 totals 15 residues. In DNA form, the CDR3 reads TGTGCCAGCAGGAGCAGGGAACTAAATAATTCACCCCTCCACTTT. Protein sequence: CASRSRELNNSPLHF.

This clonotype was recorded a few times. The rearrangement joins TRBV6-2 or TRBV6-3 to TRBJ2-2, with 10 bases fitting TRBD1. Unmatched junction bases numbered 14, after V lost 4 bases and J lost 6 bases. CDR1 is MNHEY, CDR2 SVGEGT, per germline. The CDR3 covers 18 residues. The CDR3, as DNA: TGTGCCAGCAGTTTACTCCCGGGTGACAGGGGGCGTCCCGGGGAGCTGTTTTTT. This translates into CASSLLPGDRGRPGELFF.

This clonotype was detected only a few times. The CDR3 sequence is CASSYSSGSTDTQYF. The DNA of the CDR3 is TGTGCCAGCAGTTACTCGAGCGGAAGCACAGATACGCAGTATTTT. This chain uses TRBV6-5 with TRBJ2-3; a possible D gene is TRBD2 (5 bases). There are 15 residues in the CDR3. Looked up from germline, CDR1 is MNHEY and CDR2 is SVGAGI. The germline V and J ends were trimmed by 0 bases and 0 bases, with 7 bases remaining between them.